The source of this T cell receptor beta chain is a study of breast tumors, draining lymph nodes, adjacent tissues. Overall study findings and caveats: Tumor T cell lymph node origin was a supported hypothesis, not proven. Compared with lymph nodes, tumors were less diverse; compared with nontumor tissue, more. Tumor and nontumor repertoires were significantly more similar in luminal-like than in basal-like breast cancer.

The lymph nodes were axillary draining lymph nodes from breast cancer patients. Via MiXCR, TCRdb re-called the multiplex PCR reads, giving one row per CDR3 protein. The table lists roughly 130,000 distinct CDR3 sequences, just under 20% of them singletons, with more than 3% in the top ten. As concerns this clonotype: The antigen remains undetermined.

This CDR3 is 16 amino acids long. Trimming removed 3 bases at V and 0 bases at J, with 14 bases between. CDR1 is SGHNT, CDR2 YYREEE, per germline (reference sequence). The rearrangement uses TRBV5-4 and TRBJ2-3; no clear D. This TCR was sampled from a female donor with breast cancer. Some clones in this sample may be carry-over from other donors' samples. Sequencing input: axillary lymph node tissue. CDR3 sequence (DNA): TGTGCCAGCAGCTCGGCTATTAGCAGAAGCACAGATACGCAGTATTTT. This codes for CASSSAISRSTDTQYF.